This T cell receptor beta chain originates from a study of shared clonotypes between healthy human individuals. General study points: Sequencing depth was a factor that was expected to affect clonotype sharing among donors. Of the naive CD4 clonotypes, approximately 5% were shared across several donors.

Of note for this clone: Its antigen is undetermined.

The V and J ends lost 6 bases and 7 bases respectively, with 18 bases between them. The germline gives CDR1 MNHEY, CDR2 SVGAGI. This CDR3 spans 15 amino acids. Source study methods: In the immunoSEQ data, sequences were junction-only and lacked quality scores, so filtering differed. This table comes from immunoSEQ multiplex PCR, and its TCRdb copy is limited to in-frame clones, with some not included. Clone size and the V and J calls come from that table; the DNA yielded D and trimming. The data hold around 980,000 clones, with around three quarters observed a single time. The specimen was memory CD4+ T cells from PBMCs. Subset meaning: CD45RA-negative fraction. The rearrangement links TRBV6-5 to TRBJ1-4, with D perhaps matching TRBD1 (6 bases). This clonotype was sampled from a man between 18 and 29 years old in good health. Some clones in this sample may be carry-over from other donors' samples. The CDR3 bases are TGTGCCAGCAGCCACGGGGGAGGGACAAGTGAAAAACTGTTTTTT. It translates to CASSHGGGTSEKLFF.